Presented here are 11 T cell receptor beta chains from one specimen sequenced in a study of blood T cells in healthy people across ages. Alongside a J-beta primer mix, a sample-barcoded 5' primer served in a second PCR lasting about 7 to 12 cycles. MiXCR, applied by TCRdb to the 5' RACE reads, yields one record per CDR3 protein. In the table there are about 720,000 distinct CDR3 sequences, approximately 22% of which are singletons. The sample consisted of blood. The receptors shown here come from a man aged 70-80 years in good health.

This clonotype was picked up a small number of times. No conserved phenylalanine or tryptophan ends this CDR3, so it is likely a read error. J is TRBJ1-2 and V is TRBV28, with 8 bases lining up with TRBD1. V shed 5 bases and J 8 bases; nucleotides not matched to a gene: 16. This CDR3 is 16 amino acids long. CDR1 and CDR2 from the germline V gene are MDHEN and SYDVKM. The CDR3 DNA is TGTGCCAGCAGTGTTCCGAGACAGGGGCCGCAGACCGGCTACACCATC. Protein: CASSVPRQGPQTGYTI.

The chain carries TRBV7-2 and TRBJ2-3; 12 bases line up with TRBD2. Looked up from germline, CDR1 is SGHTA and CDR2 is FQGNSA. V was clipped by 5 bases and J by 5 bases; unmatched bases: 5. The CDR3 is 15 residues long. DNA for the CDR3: TGTGCCAGCAGCCCGACTAGCGGGAGTGAAGATACGCAGTATTTT. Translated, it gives CASSPTSGSEDTQYF.

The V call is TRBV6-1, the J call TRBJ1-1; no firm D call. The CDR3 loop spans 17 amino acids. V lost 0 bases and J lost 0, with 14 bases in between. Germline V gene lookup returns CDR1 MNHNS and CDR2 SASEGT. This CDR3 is CASSEALPGRMNTEAFF. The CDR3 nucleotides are TGTGCCAGCAGTGAAGCGCTACCGGGCAGAATGAACACTGAAGCTTTCTTT.

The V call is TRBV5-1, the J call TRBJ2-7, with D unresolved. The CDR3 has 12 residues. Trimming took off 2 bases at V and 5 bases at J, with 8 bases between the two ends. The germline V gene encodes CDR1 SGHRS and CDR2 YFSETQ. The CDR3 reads CASSFNQNEQYF. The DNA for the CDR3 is TGCGCCAGCAGCTTTAATCAAAACGAGCAGTACTTC.

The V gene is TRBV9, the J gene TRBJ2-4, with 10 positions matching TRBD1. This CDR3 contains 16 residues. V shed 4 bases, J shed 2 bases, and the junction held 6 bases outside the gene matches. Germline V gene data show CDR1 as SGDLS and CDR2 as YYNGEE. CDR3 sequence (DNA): TGTGCCAGCAGCCAGACAGGGGGCTTACCCAAAAACATTCAGTACTTC. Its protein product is CASSQTGGLPKNIQYF.

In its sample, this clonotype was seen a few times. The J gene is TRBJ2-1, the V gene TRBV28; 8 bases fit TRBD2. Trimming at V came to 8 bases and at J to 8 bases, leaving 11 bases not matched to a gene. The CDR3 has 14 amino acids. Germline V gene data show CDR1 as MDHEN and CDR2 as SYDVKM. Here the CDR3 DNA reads TGTGCCAGCCTAGTAACGGGAGGGCGGGATGAGCAGTTCTTC. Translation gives CASLVTGGRDEQFF.

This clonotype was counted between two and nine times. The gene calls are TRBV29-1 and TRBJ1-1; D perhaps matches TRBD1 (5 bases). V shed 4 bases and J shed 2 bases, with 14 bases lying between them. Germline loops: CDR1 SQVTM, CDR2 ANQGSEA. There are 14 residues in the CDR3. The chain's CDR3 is CSVVAGWANTEAFF. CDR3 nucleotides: TGCAGCGTTGTGGCAGGGTGGGCAAACACTGAAGCTTTCTTT.

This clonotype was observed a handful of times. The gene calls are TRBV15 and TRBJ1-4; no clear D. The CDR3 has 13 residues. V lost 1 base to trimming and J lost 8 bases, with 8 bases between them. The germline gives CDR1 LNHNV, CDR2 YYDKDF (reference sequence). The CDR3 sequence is CATSRGLGEKLFF. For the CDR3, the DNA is TGTGCCACCAGCAGAGGCCTCGGAGAAAAACTGTTTTTT.

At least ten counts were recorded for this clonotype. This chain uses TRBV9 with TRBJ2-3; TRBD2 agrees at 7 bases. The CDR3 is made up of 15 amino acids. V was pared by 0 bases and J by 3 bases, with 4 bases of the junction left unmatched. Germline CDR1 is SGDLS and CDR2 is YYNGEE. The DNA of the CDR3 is TGTGCCAGCAGCGTAGGTGGACTAGGGACAGATACGCAGTATTTT. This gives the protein CASSVGGLGTDTQYF.

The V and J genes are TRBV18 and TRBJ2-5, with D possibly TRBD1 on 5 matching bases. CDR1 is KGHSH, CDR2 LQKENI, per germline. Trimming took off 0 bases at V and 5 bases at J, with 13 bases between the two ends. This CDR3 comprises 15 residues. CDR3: CASSPPVAGKETQYF. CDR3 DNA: TGTGCCAGCTCACCACCGGTGGCAGGGAAGGAGACCCAGTACTTC.

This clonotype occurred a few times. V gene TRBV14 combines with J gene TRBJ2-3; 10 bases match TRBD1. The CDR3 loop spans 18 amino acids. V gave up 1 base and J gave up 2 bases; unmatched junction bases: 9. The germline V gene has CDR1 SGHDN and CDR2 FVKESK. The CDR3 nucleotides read TGTGCCAGCAGCCAAGTCCCGGGACAGGGGCTTTTCACAGATACGCAGTATTTT. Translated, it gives CASSQVPGQGLFTDTQYF.